The subject of this entry is one T cell receptor (beta chain). What it binds is not known. As the method for making TCR beta libraries, quantitative 5'-RACE with molecular barcodes was used. TCRdb analysed the 5' RACE reads with MiXCR anew, one entry per CDR3 protein. The table records about 700,000 distinct CDR3 sequences, roughly 19% of them present only once. These data originate in a study of CD8 T cells in ankylosing spondylitis. Findings of the study overall: Disease-linked clones reportedly showed significant enrichment in matched ankylosing spondylitis synovial fluid. As for the disease-linked clones, they showed a CD8+ phenotype and occurred at relatively low frequencies in peripheral blood. Apparently characteristic of ankylosing spondylitis blood was a TCR beta motif (about 8 highly homologous variants).

Germline lookup yields CDR1 SQVTM and CDR2 ANQGSEA. V was pared by 2 bases and J by 5 bases, with 12 bases of the junction left unmatched. The CDR3 is made up of 16 amino acids. The chain couples TRBV29-1 to TRBJ2-7; 10 bases align to TRBD2. Sequences were obtained from blood, either unsorted or a sorted T cell fraction (not recorded which). The TCR comes from a male donor with ankylosing spondylitis. The CDR3 protein is CSVELASGGVADEQYF. The CDR3 coding sequence is TGCAGCGTTGAATTGGCTAGCGGGGGCGTAGCTGACGAGCAGTACTTC.